The 28 T cell receptor beta chains given below trace back to one sample, sequenced in a study of Graves' ophthalmopathy and Graves' hyperthyroidism. RNA transcripts were the source from which TCR beta CDR3 regions were amplified. HTBI primers served in a first-round RT-PCR, which a second-round multiplex PCR followed. In TCRdb, the multiplex PCR reads were re-called with MiXCR into one record per CDR3 protein. The table lists about 410,000 distinct CDR3 sequences, approximately 16% of them singletons, with around 1.5% in the top ten. Input material: peripheral blood. The receptors come from a woman under 30 with Graves' ophthalmopathy.

This clonotype was seen ten or more times. This sequence joins TRBV29-1 and TRBJ1-1; no clear D gene. V lost 3 bases and J 4 bases, leaving 12 bases between the germline ends. CDR1 SQVTM and CDR2 ANQGSEA come from the germline V gene. This CDR3 has 13 amino acids. CDR3 coding DNA: TGCAGCGTTGAGCCGAGGCGGGCCACTGAAGCTTTCTTT. This codes for CSVEPRRATEAFF. Variable domain in full (rest from reference TRBV29-1 and TRBJ1-1): SAVISQKPSRDICQRGTSLTIQCQVDSQVTMMFWYRQQPGQSLTLIATANQGSEATYESGFVIDKFPISRPNLTFSTLTVSNMSPEDSSIYLCSVEPRRATEAFFGQGTRLTVV.

This clonotype was observed at least ten times. The chain employs TRBV28 and TRBJ1-2; unclear D gene. From germline, CDR1 is MDHEN and CDR2 SYDVKM. The CDR3 consists of 18 residues. Trimming cost V 2 bases and J 3 bases, with 22 bases left between them. CDR3 DNA: TGTGCCAGCAGTTTAAATCTTAGTGGGTTACCTTTGGACTATGGCTACACCTTC. Residues: CASSLNLSGLPLDYGYTF.

The V and J genes are TRBV9 and TRBJ2-4; TRBD1 matches at 11 bases. J lost 10 bases, V lost 0 bases, and 6 bases had no gene match. The CDR3 loop spans 15 amino acids. Germline V gene lookup returns CDR1 SGDLS and CDR2 YYNGEE. The CDR3 is CASSVGTGGLRIQYF. In nucleotides, the CDR3 is TGTGCCAGCAGCGTAGGGACAGGGGGCCTGAGGATTCAGTACTTC.

This clonotype showed up many times. The chain uses TRBV6-2 or TRBV6-3 and TRBJ2-6, with D possibly matching TRBD1 (6 bases). The CDR3 has 14 amino acids. Per the germline V gene, CDR1 is MNHEY and CDR2 is SVGEGT. V gave up 4 bases and J gave up 3 bases, with 7 bases separating them. CDR3 sequence: CASSWDIGANVLTF. DNA for the CDR3: TGTGCCAGCAGTTGGGACATTGGGGCCAACGTCCTGACTTTC.

Regarding this clonotype: The junction differs from germline at one of its ends, possibly a read error. V usage is TRBV28 and J usage is TRBJ2-7; possibly TRBD1 for D (6 bases). This CDR3 is 13 amino acids long. Germline V CDR1 and CDR2: MDHEN, SYDVKM. The CDR3 DNA follows: TGTGTCAGCAGTTTCAGACAGGACTACGAGCAGTACTTC. It translates to CVSSFRQDYEQYF.

This clonotype occurred many times. The J gene is TRBJ1-1, the V gene TRBV27; 10 bases are a match to TRBD1. The junction had 6 bases not matched to a gene; V was cut back by 7 bases and J by 4 bases. Germline V gives CDR1 MNHEY, CDR2 SMNVEV (reference sequence). This CDR3 has 14 amino acids. DNA for the CDR3: TGTGCCAGCACCGACAGGGGGCTCGGCACTGAAGCTTTCTTT. Translating gives CASTDRGLGTEAFF.

In this sample, this clonotype turned up many times. The chain carries TRBV5-1 and TRBJ1-2, with D tentatively TRBD1 (6 bases). Trimming removed 3 bases from V and 4 bases from J, with 10 bases in between. The CDR3 loop spans 13 amino acids. CDR1 and CDR2 from the germline V gene are SGHRS and YFSETQ. CDR3 in DNA: TGCGCCAGCAGCTCAGGACAGATCTATGGCTACACCTTC. This codes for CASSSGQIYGYTF.

This clonotype showed up many times. The J gene is TRBJ2-7, the V gene TRBV6-5; D is undetermined. Trimming took 2 bases from V and 4 from J, leaving 6 bases between them. Germline assignment: CDR1 MNHEY and CDR2 SVGAGI. CDR3 length equals 12 residues. The CDR3 DNA reads as TGTGCCAGCAGTTACGGGCGTTACGAGCAGTACTTC. Encoded protein: CASSYGRYEQYF.

This clonotype came up many times. This chain links TRBV12-3 or TRBV12-4 with TRBJ1-5; no clear D gene. This CDR3 is 15 amino acids long. With 8 bases removed from V and 3 bases from J, the gap between germline ends came to 17 bases. CDR3 region: CASSRATPYNQPQHF. CDR3 coding DNA: TGTGCCAGCTCCCGGGCAACTCCATACAATCAGCCCCAGCATTTT.

The rearrangement joins TRBV2 to TRBJ2-7; D is unclear. Trimming removed 4 bases at V and 3 bases at J, with 13 bases between. The length of the CDR3 is 14 residues. The germline V gene has CDR1 SNHLY and CDR2 FYNNEI. The CDR3 DNA follows: TGTGCCAGCAGTGGGGCAAGTAACCGCTACGAGCAGTACTTC. Amino acid sequence: CASSGASNRYEQYF. Complete variable domain (other parts from reference TRBV2 and TRBJ2-7): EPEVTQTPSHQVTQMGQEVILRCVPISNHLYFYWYRQILGQKVEFLVSFYNNEISEKSEIFDDQFSVERPDGSNFTLKIRSTKLEDSAMYFCASSGASNRYEQYFGPGTRLTVT.

This clonotype was seen at least ten times. The chain is built from TRBV28 and TRBJ1-5, with 12 bases that match TRBD1. Per the germline V gene, CDR1 is MDHEN and CDR2 is SYDVKM. This CDR3 is built from 15 residues. With V trimmed by 4 bases and J by 7 bases, 5 bases remained unmatched. CDR3 DNA: TGTGCCAGCAGTTCCCCGGGACAGGGGGCGCAGCCCCAGCATTTT. The encoded protein is CASSSPGQGAQPQHF.

This clonotype came up many times. The chain recombines TRBV5-4 with TRBJ1-1, with D unclear. The CDR3 covers 15 residues. Germline V gene lookup returns CDR1 SGHNT and CDR2 YYREEE (reference sequence). The ends were cut back, 1 base at V and 1 base at J, with 11 bases in the middle. CDR3 coding DNA: TGTGCCAGCAGCTTGTCGGCAGAACCGAACACTGAAGCTTTCTTT. Amino acid sequence: CASSLSAEPNTEAFF.

This clonotype was seen ten or more times. This chain uses TRBV20-1 with TRBJ2-7, with 7 bases aligning to TRBD2. Trimming removed 6 bases from V and 7 bases from J; junction bases left unmatched: 18. In germline, CDR1 is DFQATT, CDR2 SNEGSKA (reference sequence). The CDR3 is 15 amino acids. The CDR3 sequence is CSARDLAGALLEQYF. The DNA for the CDR3 is TGCAGTGCCCGAGACCTCGCGGGAGCCCTTCTGGAGCAGTACTTC.

This clonotype occurred many times. The chain is built from TRBV10-3 and TRBJ1-1, with TRBD1 as a possible D gene (5 bases). The length of the CDR3 is 14 residues. V shed 6 bases and J shed 1 base, with 12 bases lying between them. In germline, CDR1 is ENHRY, CDR2 SYGVKD. The CDR3: CAIRTTDKNTEAFF. In DNA form, the CDR3 reads TGTGCCATCAGGACGACAGACAAGAACACTGAAGCTTTCTTT.

This clonotype was seen at least ten times. The genes are TRBV7-2 and TRBJ1-1; perhaps TRBD1 as D (6 bases). Trimming removed 5 bases at V and 4 bases at J, with 17 bases between. The CDR3 length is 15 residues. CDR1 and CDR2 (germline): SGHTA, FQGNSA. The CDR3 loop is CASSQQGPGGTEAFF. The CDR3 nucleotides are TGTGCCAGCAGCCAGCAGGGGCCCGGAGGCACTGAAGCTTTCTTT.

This clonotype was detected ten times or more. This chain uses TRBV11-2 with TRBJ2-7; possibly TRBD2 for D (5 bases). The CDR3 runs to 13 residues. The germline V gene encodes CDR1 SGHAT and CDR2 FQNNGV. Between the trimmed V and J ends, which lost 1 base and 6 bases, there was a span of 10 bases. CDR3 region: CASSLGSSAEQYF. The CDR3 nucleotides are TGTGCCAGCAGCTTAGGTAGTAGCGCCGAGCAGTACTTC.

The chain joins TRBV27 to TRBJ1-2; the D is unclear. Germline CDR1 MNHEY, CDR2 SMNVEV (reference sequence). Deletions cut 5 bases from V and 2 bases from J, with 9 bases between. CDR3 length equals 13 residues. CDR3 DNA: TGTGCCAGCAGTCGGGCAGACAACTATGGCTACACCTTC. Residues: CASSRADNYGYTF.

This clonotype was recorded at least ten times. This chain connects TRBV24-1 to TRBJ2-7; D gene uncertain. Between the trimmed V and J ends, which lost 4 bases and 6 bases, there was a span of 12 bases. The CDR3 runs to 13 residues. Germline V gives CDR1 KGHDR, CDR2 SFDVKD. CDR3 nucleotide sequence: TGTGCCACCAGTGACAGCGACTTGGGCGAGCAGTACTTC. Encoded protein: CATSDSDLGEQYF.

This clonotype was counted ten times or more. The J gene is TRBJ2-7, the V gene TRBV12-3 or TRBV12-4; the D call may be TRBD1 or TRBD2 (6 bases each). Between the trimmed V and J ends, which lost 0 bases and 0 bases, there was a span of 12 bases. This CDR3 is 16 amino acids long. In DNA form, the CDR3 reads TGTGCCAGCAGTTTAGCTAGGGGGGTGAGCTCCTACGAGCAGTACTTC. As protein: CASSLARGVSSYEQYF.

This clonotype was detected many times. The V and J genes are TRBV12-3 or TRBV12-4 and TRBJ2-5; 14 nucleotides agree with TRBD2. This CDR3 contains 15 residues. V dropped 5 bases and J dropped 2; count of bases not matched to a gene: 1. The CDR3 is CASSRLAGGQETQYF. CDR3 DNA: TGTGCCAGCAGTCGACTAGCGGGAGGGCAAGAGACCCAGTACTTC.

Many counts were recorded for this clonotype. The V call is TRBV11-2, the J call TRBJ2-7; tentative D call: TRBD2 (6 bases). Germline CDR1 reads SGHAT; CDR2 reads FQNNGV. V was clipped by 5 bases and J by 6 bases, with 14 bases between them. CDR3 length: 13 amino acids. As DNA, the CDR3 is TGTGCCAGCAGCCTCTATGGGGGAGGCGAGCAGTACTTC. Translated: CASSLYGGGEQYF.

This clonotype was seen ten or more times. This chain connects TRBV7-3 to TRBJ2-6; TRBD2 matches at 14 bases. The CDR3 totals 18 residues. V shed 6 bases and J 3 bases; nucleotides not matched to a gene: 7. Per germline, CDR1 SGHTA and CDR2 FQGTGA. The CDR3 spells CASRPGLAGGGGANVLTF. The CDR3 DNA sequence: TGTGCCAGCAGACCAGGACTAGCGGGAGGTGGTGGGGCCAACGTCCTGACTTTC. Combining the CDR3 with reference TRBV7-3 and TRBJ2-6 gives the whole variable domain GAGVSQTPSNKVTEKGKYVELRCDPISGHTALYWYRQSLGQGPEFLIYFQGTGAADDSGLPNDRFFAVRPEGSVSTLKIQRTERGDSAVYLCASRPGLAGGGGANVLTFGAGSRLTVL.

This clonotype occurred many times. The chain is built from TRBV6-1 and TRBJ1-1; D is possibly TRBD1 (6 bases). Trimming shortened V by 4 bases and J by 1 base, and 10 bases separated the two germline ends. Germline V gene lookup returns CDR1 MNHNS and CDR2 SASEGT. The CDR3 is made up of 14 amino acids. The CDR3 sequence: CASSARQENTEAFF. The CDR3 DNA follows: TGTGCCAGCAGTGCGAGACAGGAGAACACTGAAGCTTTCTTT.

This clonotype was found many times. The V and J genes are TRBV12-3 or TRBV12-4 and TRBJ1-6, with TRBD1 matching 7 bases. The CDR3 consists of 14 residues. Trimming at V came to 6 bases and at J to 9 bases, leaving 8 bases not matched to a gene. For the CDR3, the DNA is TGTGCCAGCAGGAGACAGGGAGGAACTTCACCCCTCCACTTT. This sequence encodes CASRRQGGTSPLHF.

This clonotype was recorded many times. The J gene is TRBJ1-2, the V gene TRBV12-3 or TRBV12-4, with 8 positions matching TRBD1. This CDR3 region has 16 residues. V was pared by 3 bases and J by 8 bases, with 14 bases of the junction left unmatched. The DNA for the CDR3 is TGTGCCAGCAGTTTCTCGATGTCAGGGGGCGAAGAGGGCTACACCTTC. Its protein is CASSFSMSGGEEGYTF.

This clonotype was seen ten or more times. The rearrangement links TRBV2 to TRBJ1-1, with D possibly being TRBD1 (5 bases). Trimming pared 7 bases from V and 0 bases from J, leaving 12 bases between. CDR3 length: 14 amino acids. Germline CDR1 and CDR2: SNHLY and FYNNEI. The DNA of the CDR3 is TGTGCCAGCAAGCCGGGACTGCTGAACACTGAAGCTTTCTTT. Protein: CASKPGLLNTEAFF.

V usage is TRBV6-5 and J usage is TRBJ2-7; 7 positions match TRBD2. Trimming at V came to 3 bases and at J to 4 bases, leaving 6 bases not matched to a gene. Germline V gene lookup returns CDR1 MNHEY and CDR2 SVGAGI. This CDR3 has 14 amino acids. CDR3 protein: CASSYAGEPYEQYF. The CDR3 region has the DNA TGTGCCAGCAGTTATGCGGGAGAGCCATACGAGCAGTACTTC.

This clonotype was counted at least ten times. The CDR3 sequence: CASSLRQGGAGETQYF. The CDR3 bases are TGTGCCAGCAGCCTTAGGCAAGGGGGCGCGGGGGAGACCCAGTACTTC. The V call is TRBV7-2, the J call TRBJ2-5, with D maybe TRBD1 (7 bases). The CDR3 consists of 16 residues. V lost 5 bases and J 5 bases, leaving 21 bases between the germline ends. In germline, CDR1 is SGHTA, CDR2 FQGNSA.